The following is a T cell receptor (beta chain) sequence with its context. The antigen it recognizes is unknown. Nothing much larger sits one base from this clone, and base qualities are not available. These data belong to a study of control samples from healthy donors and cancer patients (dated by TCRdb to about 2020). V is trimmed back by 4 bases and J by 4 bases, and the junction contains 7 bases that no gene match accounts for. Including cysteine and phenylalanine, the CDR3 has 15 amino acids. Only CDR3 DNA is held: 45 bases, read in frame from base 1. CDR1 and CDR2 (LGHDT, YNNKEL) derive from the germline V gene (reference sequence). Library generation was performed with the immunoSEQ multiplex PCR assay. Imported from immuneACCESS, the table was reduced by TCRdb to in-frame sequences with V and J called. These copies leave out some clones; in studies compared against another copy, an unresolved V gene accounts for under half, and the cause of the remainder is not known. Within this sample are roughly 120,000 clones, with nearly 95% of them counted one time only. The top ten hold approximately 2.5% of the sample.

Rearrangement joined TRBV3-1 (or the pseudogene TRBV3-2) to TRBJ2-3; the central 8 bases match TRBD1. What was sequenced was blood. This receptor was taken from a man younger than 40 in good health. The CDR3 amino acid sequence is: CASSLQGARADTQYF. The base sequence is TGTGCCAGCAGCCTTCAGGGGGCGCGAGCAGATACGCAGTATTTT.